The T cell receptor beta chain described here comes from a study of blood T cell repertoires in COVID-19. Background on the study: T cells, B-cell-depleted T cells, or PBMCs supplied cDNA or gDNA.

Study processing details: Using reference gene primer amplification, nucleated cell counts were estimated. Sequenced by immunoSEQ multiplex PCR; TCRdb stores in-frame clones only, minus some. The DNA gave D and trimming, while V, J and clone size come from that table. Counted here are roughly 170,000 clones, roughly 81% occurring once; the ten biggest clones make up 7.7%. The CDR3 has 15 amino acids. Per the germline V gene, CDR1 is MNHNS and CDR2 is SASEGT. V gave up 3 bases and J gave up 4 bases, with 13 bases separating them. The chain carries TRBV6-1 and TRBJ1-5; maybe TRBD1 (6 bases). The TCR comes from a man aged 40-55 years who had recovered from COVID-19. Source material: peripheral blood. CDR3 sequence (DNA): TGTGCCAGCAGTGATTGGACAGACCCTAATCAGCCCCAGCATTTT. This encodes CASSDWTDPNQPQHF.